The 31 T cell receptor beta chains reported below all come from one sample, sequenced in a study of Ad26.COV2.S vaccination and SARS-CoV-2 variants (dated by TCRdb to the early 2020s). Read against the paper, the sample's treatment or condition label means: roughly 19 received Ad26.COV2.S at low or high dose, single or two shots; 5 received placebo; per-sample allocation not given. For vaccine and placebo recipients, repertoires were sequenced using samples collected on day 63 after the first injection. Library construction relied on the immunoSEQ multiplex PCR assay. What TCRdb holds here is the immuneACCESS table cut down to in-frame rearrangements. Part of the clones is not present; checked against another copy, under half of the missing clones reflect an unresolved V gene, and the others are unexplained. The sample includes about half a million clones, with about nine tenths observed a single time. The ten largest clones add up to 1.5% to 2% of the sample.

The sequencing used peripheral blood, collected in a trial of Ad26.COV2.S vaccine versus placebo. These receptors came from a person aged 18-65 years who received the Ad26.COV2.S COVID-19 vaccine or a placebo.

The chain uses TRBV5-4 and TRBJ1-6; D gene unclear. Trimming shortened V by 2 bases and J by 0 bases, and 9 bases separated the two germline ends. The CDR3 covers 16 residues. Germline V gene sequence: CDR1 SGHNT, CDR2 YYREEE (reference sequence). DNA of the CDR3: TGTGCCAGCAGCTTTCGACGGAGCTCCTATAATTCACCCCTCCACTTT. This translates into CASSFRRSSYNSPLHF.

This chain uses TRBV2 with TRBJ2-6; D unresolved. The V end was cut by 4 bases, the J end by 0 bases, with 10 bases between. Germline assignment: CDR1 SNHLY and CDR2 FYNNEI. This CDR3 has 16 residues. The CDR3 sequence: CASSGPDFSGANVLTF. In nucleotides, the CDR3 is TGTGCCAGCAGTGGGCCAGACTTCTCTGGGGCCAACGTCCTGACTTTC.

CDR3 sequence reads: CASSQVRVGFNEQFF. The CDR3 bases are TGTGCCAGCAGCCAAGTACGGGTTGGCTTCAATGAGCAGTTCTTC. This chain links TRBV3-1 (or the pseudogene TRBV3-2) with TRBJ2-1; D remains unclear. Trimming shortened V by 1 base and J by 6 bases, and 13 bases separated the two germline ends. The CDR3 runs 15 residues. Germline CDR1 is LGHDT and CDR2 is YNNKEL (reference sequence).

V gene TRBV10-1 combines with J gene TRBJ2-1, with D maybe TRBD2 (6 bases). This CDR3 contains 16 residues. Trimming pared 2 bases from V and 7 bases from J, leaving 18 bases between. Germline assignment: CDR1 WNHNN and CDR2 SYGVQD (reference sequence). The CDR3 here is CASSETGTGLWNEQFF. The DNA of the CDR3 is TGCGCCAGCAGTGAGACCGGGACTGGGCTATGGAATGAGCAGTTCTTC.

The rearrangement uses TRBV3-1 (or the pseudogene TRBV3-2) and TRBJ1-5; D is uncertain. The CDR3 has 13 amino acids. With 0 bases removed from V and 7 bases from J, the gap between germline ends came to 7 bases. Germline values: CDR1 LGHDT, CDR2 YNNKEL (reference sequence). CDR3 region: CASSQDLGQPQHF. The CDR3 DNA reads TGTGCCAGCAGCCAAGATCTAGGGCAGCCCCAGCATTTT.

This clone was counted between two and nine times. The chain combines TRBV10-3 with TRBJ1-1; D possibly corresponds to TRBD1 (5 bases). This CDR3 has 14 residues. Trimming shortened V by 7 bases and J by 0 bases, and 12 bases separated the two germline ends. Germline CDR1 reads ENHRY; CDR2 reads SYGVKD. Here the CDR3 reads CAITKTDMNTEAFF. The CDR3 DNA reads as TGTGCCATCACTAAGACAGACATGAACACTGAAGCTTTCTTT.

The chain employs TRBV10-1 and TRBJ2-1, with 8 nucleotides matching TRBD1. Losses at the gene ends were 8 bases for V and 10 bases for J; bases not matched to a gene: 10. The CDR3 contains 13 residues. Per germline, CDR1 WNHNN and CDR2 SYGVQD (reference sequence). The CDR3 spells CASSSPGDREQFF. The CDR3 region has the DNA TGCGCCAGCTCCTCACCGGGGGACAGGGAGCAGTTCTTC.

CDR3 nucleotides: TGTGCCAGCAGATCTCCCCCCACAGATACGCAGTATTTT. Translation: CASRSPPTDTQYF. V usage is TRBV7-2 and J usage is TRBJ2-3; D not certain. V was trimmed by 6 bases and J by 2 bases, leaving 9 bases between them. The germline CDR1 and CDR2 sequences are SGHTA and FQGNSA. The CDR3 is made up of 13 amino acids.

This chain links TRBV10-3 with TRBJ2-1, with unresolved D. Germline CDR1 and CDR2: ENHRY and SYGVKD. Between the trimmed V and J ends, which lost 3 bases and 5 bases, there was a span of 5 bases. The CDR3 sequence is 12 residues long. CDR3 sequence: CAISDQNNEQFF. The CDR3 nucleotides read TGTGCCATCAGTGATCAAAACAATGAGCAGTTCTTC.

CDR3 protein: CASSLAWRTGGLTGELFF. The DNA for the CDR3 is TGTGCCAGCAGCTTAGCGTGGAGAACAGGGGGCCTCACCGGGGAGCTGTTTTTT. The chain uses TRBV7-2 and TRBJ2-2; 9 bases map to TRBD1. This CDR3 is built from 18 residues. Unmatched junction bases numbered 9, after V lost 0 bases and J lost 4 bases. From germline, CDR1 is SGHTA and CDR2 FQGNSA.

The chain links TRBV14 to TRBJ2-2; 12 nucleotides agree with TRBD2. The CDR3 has 16 residues. Germline V gene data show CDR1 as SGHDN and CDR2 as FVKESK. The ends lost 4 bases at V and 1 base at J; junction bases unmatched: 1. CDR3 DNA sequence: TGTGCCAGCAGCCGGGGACTAGCGGGGAACACCGGGGAGCTGTTTTTT. Residues: CASSRGLAGNTGELFF. Looking up the rest from reference TRBV14 and TRBJ2-2 gives the full variable domain: EAGVTQFPSHSVIEKGQTVTLRCDPISGHDNLYWYRRVMGKEIKFLLHFVKESKQDESGMPNNRFLAERTGGTYSTLKVQPAELEDSGVYFCASSRGLAGNTGELFFGEGSRLTVL.

This chain connects TRBV7-2 to TRBJ2-7; 15 bases map to TRBD2. This CDR3 is built from 15 residues. Germline V CDR1 and CDR2: SGHTA, FQGNSA. Losses at the gene ends were 6 bases for V and 5 bases for J; bases not matched to a gene: 5. Here the CDR3 reads CASRLGLAGGNEQYF. For the CDR3, the DNA is TGTGCCAGCAGGCTAGGACTAGCGGGGGGGAACGAGCAGTACTTC. Filled out from reference TRBV7-2 and TRBJ2-7, the complete variable domain reads GAGVSQSPSNKVTEKGKDVELRCDPISGHTALYWYRQSLGQGLEFLIYFQGNSAPDKSGLPSDRFSAERTGGSVSTLTIQRTQQEDSAVYLCASRLGLAGGNEQYFGPGTRLTVT.

This clone was seen just once. The chain is built from TRBV27 and TRBJ2-3; 14 bases agree with TRBD2. The CDR3 totals 18 residues. The germline V gene has CDR1 MNHEY and CDR2 SMNVEV (reference sequence). The trim removed 6 bases at V and 2 bases at J, leaving 10 bases unmatched. The CDR3 DNA is TGTGCCAGCAGACTTATAGGACTAGCGGGAGGTTCCACAGATACGCAGTATTTT. As protein: CASRLIGLAGGSTDTQYF.

This clone was recorded only once. The chain combines TRBV6-1 with TRBJ1-2; no reliable D call. Germline CDR1 and CDR2: MNHNS and SASEGT. The CDR3 contains 14 residues. Trimming cost V 1 base and J 6 bases, with 12 bases left between them. The CDR3 nucleotides read TGTGCCAGCAGTGAAGACGAGTCAAGAGATGGCTACACCTTC. It translates to CASSEDESRDGYTF.

The rearrangement links TRBV4-1 to TRBJ1-1; D call uncertain. V was cut by 0 bases and J by 3 bases, with 14 bases left in between. The length of the CDR3 is 16 residues. CDR1 is MGHRA, CDR2 YSYEKL, per germline. The CDR3 is CASSQDSALGDTEAFF. The CDR3 DNA follows: TGCGCCAGCAGCCAAGATAGCGCACTTGGGGACACTGAAGCTTTCTTT.

The CDR3 DNA is TGTGCCAGCAGGGGACTATCACGGGGGACTGAAGCTTTCTTT. Amino acid sequence: CASRGLSRGTEAFF. This chain links TRBV28 with TRBJ1-1; tentatively, D is TRBD1 (5 bases). From germline, CDR1 is MDHEN and CDR2 SYDVKM. This CDR3 spans 14 amino acids. The ends were cut back, 6 bases at V and 5 bases at J, with 16 bases in the middle.

This chain connects TRBV6-8 to TRBJ2-3, with D perhaps being TRBD1 or TRBD2 (7 bases each). With 2 bases removed from V and 4 bases from J, the gap between germline ends came to 22 bases. This CDR3 is 18 amino acids long. The germline CDR1 and CDR2 sequences are MNHGY and SAAAGT. The CDR3 is CASSYRLDTGEGADTQYF. The CDR3 bases are TGTGCCAGCAGTTACAGATTAGACACAGGGGAGGGGGCAGATACGCAGTATTTT.

The V and J genes are TRBV30 and TRBJ2-1, with D tentatively TRBD2 (7 bases). The length of the CDR3 is 16 residues. Germline CDR1 GTSNPN, CDR2 SVGIG (reference sequence). V was cut by 3 bases and J by 4 bases, with 19 bases left in between. CDR3 loop: CAWSRGAGALYNEQFF. The CDR3 region has the DNA TGTGCCTGGAGCCGGGGCGCGGGGGCTCTTTACAATGAGCAGTTCTTC.

The chain employs TRBV6-1 and TRBJ1-3; tentatively, D is TRBD1 (5 bases). Trimming stripped 2 bases from V and 0 bases from J, with 20 bases between. The CDR3 contains 19 residues. CDR1 MNHNS and CDR2 SASEGT come from the germline V gene. The CDR3 reads CASSEYPLKGTYSGNTIYF. CDR3 nucleotide sequence: TGTGCCAGCAGTGAATATCCCTTAAAGGGGACCTACTCTGGAAACACCATATATTTT.

The CDR3 protein is CAISNSDGGTEAFF. The CDR3 DNA sequence: TGTGCCATCAGTAATTCGGACGGGGGGACTGAAGCTTTCTTT. V and J are TRBV10-3 and TRBJ1-1; maybe TRBD1 (5 bases). The germline V and J ends were trimmed by 5 bases and 5 bases, with 15 bases remaining between them. Germline lookup yields CDR1 ENHRY and CDR2 SYGVKD. CDR3 size: 14 residues.

The chain is built from TRBV5-1 and TRBJ2-2; no clear D gene. The CDR3 spans 16 residues. Trimming pared 0 bases from V and 2 bases from J, leaving 11 bases between. Germline V gene lookup returns CDR1 SGHRS and CDR2 YFSETQ. DNA for the CDR3: TGCGCCAGCAGCTTGGTTGCGACTTTAAACACCGGGGAGCTGTTTTTT. Translation gives CASSLVATLNTGELFF.

The gene calls are TRBV7-9 and TRBJ1-2; 9 nucleotides align to TRBD1. Trimming removed 4 bases from V and 6 bases from J; junction bases left unmatched: 3. The germline gives CDR1 SEHNR, CDR2 FQNEAQ (reference sequence). The CDR3 runs 13 residues. CDR3 bases: TGTGCCAGCAGCTCTACAGGGGGCGATGGCTACACCTTC. This encodes CASSSTGGDGYTF.

This clone was observed a handful of times. The rearrangement uses TRBV6-6 and TRBJ2-7; 7 bases map to TRBD1. Germline CDR1 reads MNHNY; CDR2 reads SVGAGI (reference sequence). The CDR3 covers 14 residues. Unmatched junction bases numbered 8, after V lost 6 bases and J lost 3 bases. The CDR3, as DNA: TGTGCCAGCAGGATAACGGGACAGAACTACGAGCAGTACTTC. Its translation is CASRITGQNYEQYF.

The chain employs TRBV6-5 and TRBJ2-2, with D possibly TRBD1 on 6 matching bases. The germline V and J ends were trimmed by 1 base and 9 bases, with 9 bases remaining between them. Germline V gives CDR1 MNHEY, CDR2 SVGAGI. The CDR3 contains 13 residues. This chain's CDR3 is CASSYYGGRELFF. In DNA, the CDR3 is TGTGCCAGCAGTTACTATGGGGGCAGGGAGCTGTTTTTT.

The chain joins TRBV5-1 to TRBJ2-2; 9 bases align to TRBD1. The V segment lost 4 bases and the J segment 4 bases; nucleotides outside the gene matches: 8. The CDR3 has 16 amino acids. Per germline, CDR1 SGHRS and CDR2 YFSETQ. CDR3 loop: CASSQQGARGTGELFF. In nucleotides, the CDR3 is TGCGCCAGCAGCCAACAGGGGGCGAGAGGCACCGGGGAGCTGTTTTTT.

The rearrangement links TRBV9 to TRBJ2-7, with 7 positions matching TRBD2. Per the germline V gene, CDR1 is SGDLS and CDR2 is YYNGEE. V was clipped by 4 bases and J by 0 bases; unmatched bases: 22. The CDR3 is 20 amino acids. CDR3 bases: TGTGCCAGCAGCTCCCTCCCATCTGGGTTACGTGGGGGGGACTCCTACGAGCAGTACTTC. Encoded protein: CASSSLPSGLRGGDSYEQYF.

The rearrangement links TRBV3-1 (or the pseudogene TRBV3-2) to TRBJ1-5; a weak D match, TRBD1 (5 bases). The V gene lost 4 bases and the J gene lost 5 bases, with 9 bases spanning the gap. Germline V gives CDR1 LGHDT, CDR2 YNNKEL (reference sequence). The length of the CDR3 is 13 residues. The CDR3 loop is CASSRQGYQPQHF. Here the CDR3 DNA reads TGTGCCAGCAGCCGTCAGGGTTATCAGCCCCAGCATTTT.

The chain couples TRBV6-5 to TRBJ1-4; D is perhaps TRBD1 (5 bases). Germline CDR1 and CDR2: MNHEY and SVGAGI. The CDR3 runs to 15 residues. Deletions cut 0 bases from V and 7 bases from J, with 12 bases between. In DNA form, the CDR3 reads TGTGCCAGCAGTTACTCCTGGGGCGAGGGTGAAAAACTGTTTTTT. Translating it yields CASSYSWGEGEKLFF.

The chain carries TRBV7-9 and TRBJ2-7, with D possibly matching TRBD1 (5 bases). The germline V gene has CDR1 SEHNR and CDR2 FQNEAQ (reference sequence). The CDR3 extends over 16 amino acids. Trimming took off 5 bases at V and 5 bases at J, with 22 bases between the two ends. CDR3 nucleotide sequence: TGTGCCAGCAGCGGAAAAGGACCCGGAGAAGGGGACGAGCAGTACTTC. It encodes CASSGKGPGEGDEQYF.

A word on this clone: The sample has other DNA sequences that encode this CDR3 too. The chain has TRBV18 and TRBJ1-2, with D possibly being TRBD1 (5 bases). The CDR3 consists of 13 residues. V lost 0 bases, J lost 8 bases, and 10 bases lay in between. Per germline, CDR1 KGHSH and CDR2 LQKENI. CDR3 sequence (DNA): TGTGCCAGCTCACCACCGGGGGGTTCGGGCTACACCTTC. Translating it yields CASSPPGGSGYTF. The full variable domain, its missing parts supplied by reference TRBV18 and TRBJ1-2, is NAGVMQNPRHLVRRRGQEARLRCSPMKGHSHVYWYRQLPEEGLKFMVYLQKENIIDESGMPKERFSAEFPKEGPSILRIQQVVRGDSAAYFCASSPPGGSGYTFGSGTRLTVV.

The CDR3 bases are TGTGCCAGCAGTTACGGAGACGGCTATGGCTACACCTTC. Translated, it gives CASSYGDGYGYTF. The chain is built from TRBV6-5 and TRBJ1-2, with D uncertain. CDR1 and CDR2 from the germline V gene are MNHEY and SVGAGI. Trimming pared 2 bases from V and 4 bases from J, leaving 8 bases between. This CDR3 comprises 13 residues.